This T cell receptor beta chain derives from a study of blood T cell repertoires in COVID-19. Original methodology: Amplifying reference gene primers gave estimates of nucleated cell counts. Repertoires were generated with immunoSEQ multiplex PCR, while TCRdb's copy carries only in-frame clones and drops some. V and J calls and clone size follow that table, whereas D and trimming were derived from the DNA. The data contain around 200,000 clones, more than 80% of them singletons. With V trimmed by 4 bases and J by 5 bases, 17 bases remained unmatched. This CDR3 is built from 18 residues. The germline V gene has CDR1 ENHRY and CDR2 SYGVKD.

The V gene is TRBV10-3, the J gene TRBJ1-5; 7 nucleotides line up with TRBD1. The sequencing input was peripheral blood. This TCR was sampled from a human donor in a cohort sampled during active COVID-19. This CDR3 is CAISGGRGQGVMYQPQHF. DNA for the CDR3: TGTGCCATCAGTGGAGGACGGGGGCAGGGGGTGATGTATCAGCCCCAGCATTTT.